These 30 T cell receptor beta chains originate from one sample sequenced in a study of T-cell reconstitution after alpha-beta-depleted transplantation in children. Unique molecular identifiers were incorporated during preparation of the TCRbeta library. In TCRdb, the PCR reads were re-called with MiXCR into one record per CDR3 protein. The sample contains 250,000 to 400,000 distinct CDR3 sequences, roughly 21% of which appear only once. The sample consisted of PBMCs, mostly from graft donor cells, taken 180 days after TCRalphabeta/CD19-depleted stem cell transplant. The receptors derive from a male patient younger than 18 who had a stem cell transplant for acute lymphoblastic leukemia, so the T cells may come from the graft donor.

V gene TRBV4-1 combines with J gene TRBJ2-5, with 9 nucleotides matching TRBD1. The J segment lost 1 base and the V segment lost 1 base, leaving 1 base of the junction unmatched. Germline assignment: CDR1 MGHRA and CDR2 YSYEKL. The CDR3 spans 15 residues. The CDR3 sequence: CASSQGTGVQETQYF. The CDR3 DNA follows: TGCGCCAGCAGCCAAGGGACAGGGGTCCAAGAGACCCAGTACTTC.

The chain carries TRBV6-5 and TRBJ2-2; TRBD2 matches at 11 bases. Germline lookup yields CDR1 MNHEY and CDR2 SVGAGI. J lost 1 base, V lost 8 bases, and 0 bases had no gene match. The CDR3 is 14 residues long. The CDR3 region has the DNA TGTGCCAGCGGGACTAGCGGGAACACCGGGGAGCTGTTTTTT. It encodes CASGTSGNTGELFF.

There are a few counts of this clonotype. The chain uses TRBV5-1 and TRBJ2-7, with D possibly matching TRBD2 (5 bases). This CDR3 comprises 16 residues. Trimming pared 0 bases from V and 4 bases from J, leaving 17 bases between. Germline lookup yields CDR1 SGHRS and CDR2 YFSETQ. CDR3 in DNA: TGCGCCAGCAGCTTGGGAGGACTCGGTCCCACTTACGAGCAGTACTTC. As protein: CASSLGGLGPTYEQYF.

This clonotype has more than one count but fewer than ten. V and J are TRBV7-8 and TRBJ2-7; weak D call: TRBD1 (5 bases). Germline V CDR1 and CDR2: SGHVS, FQNEAQ. V was trimmed by 2 bases and J by 3 bases, leaving 17 bases between them. The CDR3 runs 16 residues. The CDR3 coding sequence is TGTGCCAGCAGCTTAAGGCCAGGGCCCCAACTCTACGAGCAGTACTTC. Amino acid sequence: CASSLRPGPQLYEQYF.

The rearrangement uses TRBV7-3 and TRBJ2-7, with 8 nucleotides matching TRBD2. This CDR3 contains 16 residues. Germline V lookup: CDR1 SGHTA, CDR2 FQGTGA. V was clipped by 5 bases and J by 3 bases; unmatched bases: 12. The CDR3 DNA reads TGTGCCAGCAGCCGCTGGATTTTAGCGGGAAACTACGAGCAGTACTTC. The encoded protein is CASSRWILAGNYEQYF.

This clonotype was found a few times. V gene TRBV29-1 combines with J gene TRBJ2-3; D call uncertain. The V gene lost 7 bases and the J gene lost 2 bases, with 4 bases spanning the gap. Germline values: CDR1 SQVTM, CDR2 ANQGSEA. The CDR3 length is 10 residues. The chain's CDR3 is CSATTDTQYF. CDR3 coding DNA: TGCAGCGCGACCACAGATACGCAGTATTTT.

Remarks on this clonotype: The junction shows a germline mismatch at one end, possibly a read error. The chain employs TRBV6-5 and TRBJ1-1, with D maybe TRBD1 (6 bases). From germline, CDR1 is MNHEY and CDR2 SVGAGI. The CDR3 has 13 residues. Written as DNA, the CDR3 is TGTGCCAGCAGTTACTCGCCGAGACGGGGGGCGCGATTT. The encoded protein is CASSYSPRRGARF.

This chain joins TRBV5-1 and TRBJ2-3; TRBD2 matches at 10 bases. Trimming cost V 0 bases and J 2 bases; bases outside gene matches: 3. The V gene's germline CDR1 is SGHRS and CDR2 YFSETQ. The CDR3 runs to 16 residues. CDR3 region: CASSLATSGVTDTQYF. CDR3 nucleotides: TGCGCCAGCAGCTTGGCTACTAGCGGGGTCACAGATACGCAGTATTTT.

This clonotype has at least ten counts. This chain uses TRBV6-5 with TRBJ1-2; D ambiguous. The V gene lost 2 bases and the J gene lost 3 bases, with 7 bases spanning the gap. The CDR3 is 13 amino acids. The V gene's germline CDR1 is MNHEY and CDR2 SVGAGI. The CDR3: CASSYGRDYGYTF. In nucleotides, the CDR3 is TGTGCCAGCAGTTACGGACGGGACTATGGCTACACCTTC.

This clonotype was detected ten times or more. The rearrangement joins TRBV15 to TRBJ1-2; the D is unclear. V was pared by 0 bases and J by 10 bases, with 18 bases between. Germline V gene data show CDR1 as LNHNV and CDR2 as YYDKDF (reference sequence). The CDR3 is 15 residues long. The CDR3 here is CATSRDTNRVSPYTF. In DNA form, the CDR3 reads TGTGCCACCAGCAGAGATACCAATCGGGTATCCCCCTACACCTTC.

The gene calls are TRBV5-1 and TRBJ2-7; D possibly uses TRBD1 or TRBD2 (5 bases each). Germline CDR1 and CDR2: SGHRS and YFSETQ. The length of the CDR3 is 15 residues. With 3 bases removed from V and 6 bases from J, the gap between germline ends came to 19 bases. CDR3 coding DNA: TGCGCCAGCAGCTCCCCCGGGGACCACCTAAGCGAGCAGTACTTC. This sequence encodes CASSSPGDHLSEQYF.

The chain recombines TRBV18 with TRBJ2-3; weak D call: TRBD2 (6 bases). This CDR3 spans 15 amino acids. Germline loops: CDR1 KGHSH, CDR2 LQKENI. Trimming removed 5 bases from V and 0 bases from J, with 12 bases in between. CDR3 region: CASSSILASTDTQYF. CDR3 DNA sequence: TGTGCCAGCTCATCAATACTAGCTAGCACAGATACGCAGTATTTT.

This chain joins TRBV24-1 and TRBJ2-7; possibly TRBD1 for D (6 bases). Per germline, CDR1 KGHDR and CDR2 SFDVKD. Between the trimmed V and J ends, which lost 4 bases and 2 bases, there was a span of 8 bases. The CDR3 has 13 amino acids. The CDR3 DNA follows: TGTGCCACCAGTGAACCAGGGGCCTACGAGCAGTACTTC. Encoded protein: CATSEPGAYEQYF.

The chain recombines TRBV12-3 or TRBV12-4 with TRBJ2-7, with a possible D match to TRBD2 (7 bases). The CDR3 has 14 residues. V lost 7 bases and J 5 bases, leaving 18 bases between the germline ends. CDR3 in DNA: TGTGCCAGCACCTCAGCGGGACACTGGAACGAGCAGTACTTC. Its protein product is CASTSAGHWNEQYF.

The CDR3 coding sequence is TGCGCCAGCAGCCCTAGCGGTTTCTCCTACAATGAGCAGTTCTTC. This codes for CASSPSGFSYNEQFF. The V call is TRBV5-1, the J call TRBJ2-1, with 7 bases aligning to TRBD2. V dropped 4 bases and J dropped 0; count of bases not matched to a gene: 4. CDR1 is SGHRS and CDR2 is YFSETQ in the germline V gene. There are 15 residues in the CDR3. Drawing the rest from reference TRBV5-1 and TRBJ2-1, the complete variable domain is KAGVTQTPRYLIKTRGQQVTLSCSPISGHRSVSWYQQTPGQGLQFLFEYFSETQRNKGNFPGRFSGRQFSNSRSEMNVSTLELGDSALYLCASSPSGFSYNEQFFGPGTRLTVL.

The DNA for the CDR3 is TGTGCCTCGCGGACAGGGGGTGAAGCTTTCTTT. It is translated as CASRTGGEAFF. The chain employs TRBV10-3 and TRBJ1-1; TRBD1 matches 10 bases. The CDR3 consists of 11 residues. The junction had 4 bases not matched to a gene; V was cut back by 11 bases and J by 7 bases. Per the germline V gene, CDR1 is ENHRY and CDR2 is SYGVKD.

This clonotype was recorded a few times. This chain uses TRBV18 with TRBJ2-7; D call uncertain. CDR1 KGHSH and CDR2 LQKENI come from the germline V gene. The CDR3 has 17 residues. Trimming took 3 bases from V and 0 from J, leaving 18 bases between them. The DNA for the CDR3 is TGTGCCAGCTCACCTACTGCAGGTCCAAAAAGCTCCTACGAGCAGTACTTC. This translates into CASSPTAGPKSSYEQYF.

This sequence joins TRBV7-2 and TRBJ2-3; TRBD2 aligns across 12 bases. After removal of 0 bases from V and 2 bases from J, the junction contained 9 bases not matched to a gene. CDR3 length equals 19 residues. Germline CDR1 reads SGHTA; CDR2 reads FQGNSA. The chain's CDR3 is CASSLALWTSGVDTDTQYF. The DNA of the CDR3 is TGTGCCAGCAGCTTAGCATTATGGACTAGCGGGGTAGACACAGATACGCAGTATTTT.

The chain uses TRBV24-1 and TRBJ2-1; 8 nucleotides agree with TRBD2. J gave up 12 bases and V 4 bases, and 4 bases lay outside the gene matches. CDR1 KGHDR and CDR2 SFDVKD come from the germline V gene. The length of the CDR3 is 12 residues. CDR3 amino acids: CATSESTSVQFF. The CDR3, as DNA: TGTGCCACCAGTGAGTCGACTAGCGTGCAGTTCTTC.

This clonotype was counted only a few times. V usage is TRBV7-2 and J usage is TRBJ2-1; D might be TRBD1 (5 bases). The ends were cut back, 5 bases at V and 6 bases at J, with 17 bases in the middle. Germline V gene data show CDR1 as SGHTA and CDR2 as FQGNSA. There are 15 residues in the CDR3. CDR3 loop: CASSPDSRSINEQFF. The CDR3 DNA reads TGTGCCAGCAGCCCTGACAGTAGGTCAATCAATGAGCAGTTCTTC.

This clonotype was seen a handful of times. The CDR3 DNA is TGCAGCGTTGCCACTCCCCGGACAGGGACTAACTATGGCTACACCTTC. Translation: CSVATPRTGTNYGYTF. This chain connects TRBV29-1 to TRBJ1-2; TRBD1 matches 8 bases. J gave up 0 bases and V 4 bases, and 10 bases lay outside the gene matches. There are 16 residues in the CDR3. CDR1 and CDR2 from the germline V gene are SQVTM and ANQGSEA.

This clonotype was counted only a few times. V and J are TRBV5-1 and TRBJ1-2, with D unresolved. Germline V lookup: CDR1 SGHRS, CDR2 YFSETQ. Trimming removed 1 base from V and 2 bases from J, with 15 bases in between. The CDR3 is 16 residues long. CDR3 coding DNA: TGCGCCAGCAGCTTGAGCGGGCCCCCCGCGAACTATGGCTACACCTTC. Translated, it gives CASSLSGPPANYGYTF. The complete variable domain, with remaining parts taken from reference TRBV5-1 and TRBJ1-2, reads KAGVTQTPRYLIKTRGQQVTLSCSPISGHRSVSWYQQTPGQGLQFLFEYFSETQRNKGNFPGRFSGRQFSNSRSEMNVSTLELGDSALYLCASSLSGPPANYGYTFGSGTRLTVV.

The sample holds a few counts of this clonotype. The chain uses TRBV28 and TRBJ1-2; 8 nucleotides agree with TRBD1. V was clipped by 0 bases and J by 0 bases; unmatched bases: 3. Germline-derived CDR1 and CDR2 are MDHEN and SYDVKM. This CDR3 has 16 residues. CDR3 bases: TGTGCCAGCAGTTTATGGACAGGGGTATCTAACTATGGCTACACCTTC. Residues: CASSLWTGVSNYGYTF.

The rearrangement uses TRBV5-1 and TRBJ1-2, with a tentative D call TRBD1 (6 bases). Germline CDR1 is SGHRS and CDR2 is YFSETQ. The CDR3 has 15 amino acids. The V end lost 0 bases, the J end lost 4 bases, and 13 bases lay between the germline ends. This chain's CDR3 is CASSLETGLGYGYTF. The CDR3 DNA sequence: TGCGCCAGCAGCTTGGAAACAGGGTTGGGCTATGGCTACACCTTC.

The chain carries TRBV3-1 and TRBJ1-1, with TRBD1 as a possible D gene (6 bases). The V and J ends lost 2 bases and 8 bases respectively, with 15 bases between them. Per germline, CDR1 LGHDT and CDR2 YNNKEL (reference sequence). The CDR3 covers 14 residues. CDR3 sequence reads: CASSQSLADREAFF. The DNA for the CDR3 is TGTGCCAGCAGCCAAAGTCTTGCCGACAGGGAAGCTTTCTTT.

The CDR3 DNA sequence: TGCAGTGCTCCAAAACCCACCTACGAGCAGTACTTC. It is translated as CSAPKPTYEQYF. The J gene is TRBJ2-7, the V gene TRBV20-1; unclear D gene. The CDR3 length is 12 residues. The germline V gene encodes CDR1 DFQATT and CDR2 SNEGSKA (reference sequence). V lost 5 bases, J lost 2 bases, and 10 bases lay in between.

The genes are TRBV6-5 and TRBJ1-2; D remains ambiguous. The germline CDR1 and CDR2 sequences are MNHEY and SVGAGI. V was cut by 1 base and J by 3 bases, with 12 bases left in between. This CDR3 is 15 amino acids long. CDR3 protein: CASSYYPKDDYGYTF. CDR3 coding DNA: TGTGCCAGCAGTTACTATCCGAAAGACGACTATGGCTACACCTTC.

This clonotype was seen a handful of times. The gene calls are TRBV2 and TRBJ2-3, with D perhaps TRBD2 (6 bases). This CDR3 contains 12 residues. Germline V gene data show CDR1 as SNHLY and CDR2 as FYNNEI. Trimming cost V 8 bases and J 3 bases, with 9 bases left between them. CDR3 coding DNA: TGTGCCAGCCCAGCGGGTACAGATACGCAGTATTTT. Amino acids: CASPAGTDTQYF.

This clonotype was counted a few times. This sequence joins TRBV27 and TRBJ2-1, with TRBD1 as a possible D gene (5 bases). V was shortened by 5 bases and J by 5 bases, with 10 bases between the two germline ends. Germline loops: CDR1 MNHEY, CDR2 SMNVEV (reference sequence). This CDR3 has 13 residues. The CDR3 DNA follows: TGTGCCAGCAGTCCAGGGTCCCACAATGAGCAGTTCTTC. Translating it yields CASSPGSHNEQFF.

The V call is TRBV7-3, the J call TRBJ2-1; the match to TRBD2 covers 8 bases. V trimming: 2 bases; J trimming: 4 bases; junction bases outside the gene matches: 4. This CDR3 spans 15 amino acids. CDR1 and CDR2 (germline): SGHTA, FQGTGA. The CDR3 spells CASSLQAGVYNEQFF. The CDR3 bases are TGTGCCAGCAGCTTACAAGCGGGAGTATACAATGAGCAGTTCTTC. Variable domain in full (rest from reference TRBV7-3 and TRBJ2-1): GAGVSQTPSNKVTEKGKYVELRCDPISGHTALYWYRQSLGQGPEFLIYFQGTGAADDSGLPNDRFFAVRPEGSVSTLKIQRTERGDSAVYLCASSLQAGVYNEQFFGPGTRLTVL.